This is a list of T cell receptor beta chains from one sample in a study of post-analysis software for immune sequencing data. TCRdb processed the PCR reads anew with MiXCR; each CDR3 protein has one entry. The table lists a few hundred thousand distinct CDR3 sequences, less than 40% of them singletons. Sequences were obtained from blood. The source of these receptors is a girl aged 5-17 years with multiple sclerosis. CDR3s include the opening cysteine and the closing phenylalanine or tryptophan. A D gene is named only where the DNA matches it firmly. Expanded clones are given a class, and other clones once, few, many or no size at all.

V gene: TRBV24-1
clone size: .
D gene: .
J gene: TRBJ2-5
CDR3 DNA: TGTGCCACCAGTGATTTTCCCCAAAGGGGTCAAGAGACCCAGTACTTC
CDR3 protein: CATSDFPQRGQETQYF

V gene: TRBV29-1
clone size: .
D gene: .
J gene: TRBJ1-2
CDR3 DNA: TGCAGCGTTCAGGCGGTATATGGCTACACCTTC
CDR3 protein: CSVQAVYGYTF

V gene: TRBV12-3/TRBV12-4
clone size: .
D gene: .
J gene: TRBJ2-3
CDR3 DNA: TGTGCCAGCAGTCCCGGTGGGGTGCAGATCACAGATACGCAGTATTTT
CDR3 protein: CASSPGGVQITDTQYF

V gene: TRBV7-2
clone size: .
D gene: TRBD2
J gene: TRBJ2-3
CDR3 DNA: TGTGCCACCCGGACTAGCGCTCATCCGGACACGCAGTATTTT
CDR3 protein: CATRTSAHPDTQYF

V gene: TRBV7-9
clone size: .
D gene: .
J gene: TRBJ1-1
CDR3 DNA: TGTGCCAGCAGCTCCTGGACTGGAGTGAACACTGAAGCTTTCTTT
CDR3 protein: CASSSWTGVNTEAFF

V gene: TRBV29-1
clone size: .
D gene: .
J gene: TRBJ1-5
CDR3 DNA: TGCAGCGTGGCCGTACAGAGGGAAGGGGCTCAGCCCCAGCATTTT
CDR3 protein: CSVAVQREGAQPQHF

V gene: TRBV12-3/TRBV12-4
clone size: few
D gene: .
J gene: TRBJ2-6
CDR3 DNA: TGTGCCAGCAGTTCCATCACCGCGGGACGCCTGACTTTC
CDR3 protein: CASSSITAGRLTF

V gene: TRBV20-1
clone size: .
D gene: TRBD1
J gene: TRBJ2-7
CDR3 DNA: TGCAGTGCGGGGGGACAGGGAGGGGAATACGAGCAGTACTTC
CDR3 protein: CSAGGQGGEYEQYF

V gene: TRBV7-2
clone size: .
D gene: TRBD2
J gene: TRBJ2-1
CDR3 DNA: TGTGCCAGCAGCTTACTAGCGGGGGCCTCCTACAATGAGCAGTTCTTC
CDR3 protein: CASSLLAGASYNEQFF

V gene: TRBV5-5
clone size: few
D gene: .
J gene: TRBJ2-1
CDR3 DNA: TGTGCCAGCAGCTTGGATGCGACTAAGGGGGTTACAATTGAGCAGTTCTTC
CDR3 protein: CASSLDATKGVTIEQFF

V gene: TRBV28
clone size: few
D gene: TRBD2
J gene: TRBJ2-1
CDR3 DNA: TGTGCCAGCAGTTTATTGGGACTAGCGGATAACAATGAGCAGTTCTTC
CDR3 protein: CASSLLGLADNNEQFF

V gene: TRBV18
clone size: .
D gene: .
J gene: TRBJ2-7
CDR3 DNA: TGTGCCAGCTCACACGACACTCGCTACGAGCAGTACTTC
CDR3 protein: CASSHDTRYEQYF

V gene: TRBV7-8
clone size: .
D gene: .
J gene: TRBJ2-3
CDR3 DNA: TGTGCCAGCAGCTTTTACGGGACTGCTTCTAGCACAGATACGCAGTATTTT
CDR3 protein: CASSFYGTASSTDTQYF

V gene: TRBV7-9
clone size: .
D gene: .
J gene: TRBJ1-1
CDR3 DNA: TGTGCCAGCAGCTCGTCGACCCGACTTGCTTTCTTT
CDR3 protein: CASSSSTRLAFF

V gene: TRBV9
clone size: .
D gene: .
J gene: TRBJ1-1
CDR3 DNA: TGTGCCAGCAGCGTAGGAGACCTGGGTGGGGGGCGGAACACTGAAGCTTTCTTT
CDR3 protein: CASSVGDLGGGRNTEAFF

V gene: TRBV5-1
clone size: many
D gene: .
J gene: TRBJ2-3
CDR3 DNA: TGCGCCAGCAGCTTCCGAGGCACAGATACGCAGTATTTT
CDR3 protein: CASSFRGTDTQYF

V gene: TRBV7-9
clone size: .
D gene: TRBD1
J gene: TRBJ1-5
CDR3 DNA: TGTGCCAGCAGCTATGGGACAGGGGGTGGGCAGCCCCAGCATTTT
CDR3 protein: CASSYGTGGGQPQHF

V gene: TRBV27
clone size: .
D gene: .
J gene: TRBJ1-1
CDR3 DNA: TGTGCCAGCTTTCGGACACGACTCGCGGTGAACACTGAAGCTTTCTTT
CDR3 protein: CASFRTRLAVNTEAFF

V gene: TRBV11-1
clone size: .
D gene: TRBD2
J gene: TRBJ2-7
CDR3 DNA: TGTGCCAGCAGCTCCGGGACTAGCGGGGCCATGCCCTCCTACGAGCAGTACTTC
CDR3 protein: CASSSGTSGAMPSYEQYF

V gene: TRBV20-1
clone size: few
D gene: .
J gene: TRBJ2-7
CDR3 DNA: TGCAGTGCTAGAGTTGGCAGATTCTACGAGCAGTACTTC
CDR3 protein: CSARVGRFYEQYF

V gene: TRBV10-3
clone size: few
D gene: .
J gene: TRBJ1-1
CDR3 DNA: TGTGCCACCAAATTGGAGCTGAACACTGAAGCTTTCTTT
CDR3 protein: CATKLELNTEAFF

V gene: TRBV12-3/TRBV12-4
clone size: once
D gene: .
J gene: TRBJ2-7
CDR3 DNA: TGTGCCAGCAGTTCCCTGAGGGCCTACGAGCAGTACTTC
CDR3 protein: CASSSLRAYEQYF

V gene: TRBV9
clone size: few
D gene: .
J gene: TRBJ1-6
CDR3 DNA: TGTGCCAGCAGCGTTAATGGGCCTCCTGAGGCACCCCTCCACTTT
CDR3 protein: CASSVNGPPEAPLHF

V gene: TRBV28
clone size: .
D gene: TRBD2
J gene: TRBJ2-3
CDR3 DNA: TGTGCCAGCAGTTTCCTGACTAGCGGGGGGGCGTCAGATACGCAGTATTTT
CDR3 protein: CASSFLTSGGASDTQYF

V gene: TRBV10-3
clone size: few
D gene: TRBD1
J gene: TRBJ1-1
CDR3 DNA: TGTGCCATCAGTGAGTCCGGACAGGTGAACACTGAAGCTTTCTTT
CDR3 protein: CAISESGQVNTEAFF

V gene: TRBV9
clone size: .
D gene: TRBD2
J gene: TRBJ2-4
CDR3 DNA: TGTGCCAGCAGCGTAGCCCCCTTAGGCGCGGGGGTAGCCAAAAACATTCAGTACTTC
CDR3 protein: CASSVAPLGAGVAKNIQYF

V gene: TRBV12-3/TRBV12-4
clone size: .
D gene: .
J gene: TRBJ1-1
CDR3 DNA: TGTGCCAGCGGCCCTCTATCCACTGAAGCTTTCTTT
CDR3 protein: CASGPLSTEAFF

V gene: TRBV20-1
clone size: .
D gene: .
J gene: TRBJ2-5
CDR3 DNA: TGCAGTGCTAGGGCGATTGGGAACTTCCAAGAGACCCAGTACTTC
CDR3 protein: CSARAIGNFQETQYF

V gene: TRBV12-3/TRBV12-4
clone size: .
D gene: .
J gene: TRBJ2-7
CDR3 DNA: TGTGCCAGCAGTTTAGGGAAGTGGCAGGGGCTATTGGACGAGCAGTACTTC
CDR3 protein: CASSLGKWQGLLDEQYF

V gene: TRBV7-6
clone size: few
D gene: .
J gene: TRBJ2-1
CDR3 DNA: TGTGCCAGCAGCTTAGCTGGGGGGGGCGGGGGCTCCTACAATGAGCAGTTCTTC
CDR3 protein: CASSLAGGGGGSYNEQFF

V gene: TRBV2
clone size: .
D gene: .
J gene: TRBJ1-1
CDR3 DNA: TGTGCCAGCAGTGGACCCTACCTTACACCTATGAACACTGAAGCTTTCTTT
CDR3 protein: CASSGPYLTPMNTEAFF

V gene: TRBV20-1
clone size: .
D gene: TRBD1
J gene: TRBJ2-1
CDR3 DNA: TGCAGTGCCGGCGGGTGGGACAGCGCGAATGAGCAGTTCTTC
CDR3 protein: CSAGGWDSANEQFF

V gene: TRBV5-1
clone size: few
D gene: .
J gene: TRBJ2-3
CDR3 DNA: TGCGCCAGCAGCCCTTGGGACTTGGATACGCAGTATTTT
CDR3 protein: CASSPWDLDTQYF

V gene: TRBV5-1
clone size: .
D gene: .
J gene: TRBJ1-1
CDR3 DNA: TGCGCCAGCAGCTTGTCGGTTTCCACTGAAGCTTTCTTT
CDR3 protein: CASSLSVSTEAFF

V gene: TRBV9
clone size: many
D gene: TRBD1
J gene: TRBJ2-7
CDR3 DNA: TGTGCCAGCAGCGTGGCTGCCGGGACAGTTACCTACGAGCAGTACTTC
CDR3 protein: CASSVAAGTVTYEQYF

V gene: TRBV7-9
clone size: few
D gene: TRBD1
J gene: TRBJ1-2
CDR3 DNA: TGTGCCAGCAGCGGACTCCGGGGACAGGGGAGCTATGGCTACACCTTC
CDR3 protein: CASSGLRGQGSYGYTF

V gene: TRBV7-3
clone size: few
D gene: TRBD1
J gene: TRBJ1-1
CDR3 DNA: TGTGCCAGCAGCTTAACGGGACAGGGGAACACTGAAGCTTTCTTT
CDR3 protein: CASSLTGQGNTEAFF

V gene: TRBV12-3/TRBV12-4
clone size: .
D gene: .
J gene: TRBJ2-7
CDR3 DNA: TGTGCCACCTCCAGGGGAACAGCCTACGAGCAGTACTTC
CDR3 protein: CATSRGTAYEQYF

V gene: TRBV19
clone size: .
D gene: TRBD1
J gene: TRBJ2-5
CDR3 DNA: TGTGCCAGTAGTACCCACAGGGGCCCTCCCCTACGGCAGTACTTC
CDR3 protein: CASSTHRGPPLRQYF

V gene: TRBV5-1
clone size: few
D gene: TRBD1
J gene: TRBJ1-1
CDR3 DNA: TGCGCCAGCAGCTTTGACAGGGGTACTGAAGCTTTCTTT
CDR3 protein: CASSFDRGTEAFF

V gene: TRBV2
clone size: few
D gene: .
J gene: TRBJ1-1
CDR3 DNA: TGTGCCAGCAGCGAGACATTCTACACTGAAGCTTTCTTT
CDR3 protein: CASSETFYTEAFF

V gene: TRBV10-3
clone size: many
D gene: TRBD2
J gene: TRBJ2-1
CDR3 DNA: TGTGCCACCCTAGCGGCCAGTAGCTCCTACAATGAGCAGTTCTTC
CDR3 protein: CATLAASSSYNEQFF

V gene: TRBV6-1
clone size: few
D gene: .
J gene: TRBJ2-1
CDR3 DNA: TGTGCCAGCAGTGGGACTCCTAGCTCCTACAATGAGCAGTTCTTC
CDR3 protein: CASSGTPSSYNEQFF

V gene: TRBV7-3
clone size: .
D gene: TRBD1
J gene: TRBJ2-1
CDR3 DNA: TGTGCCAGCAGCTCAAGATCCGGGACAGGGATCAATGAGCAGTTCTTC
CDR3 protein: CASSSRSGTGINEQFF

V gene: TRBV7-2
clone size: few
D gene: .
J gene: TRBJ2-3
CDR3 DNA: TGTGCCAGCAGGGCCACAGGCTCCGCAGATACGCAGTATTTT
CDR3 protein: CASRATGSADTQYF

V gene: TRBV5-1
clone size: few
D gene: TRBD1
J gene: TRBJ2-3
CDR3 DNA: TGCGCCAGCAGCTTGTCGGGACAGGGGAACACAGATACGCAGTATTTT
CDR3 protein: CASSLSGQGNTDTQYF

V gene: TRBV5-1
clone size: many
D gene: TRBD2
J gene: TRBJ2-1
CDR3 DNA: TGCGCCAGCAGCGAGAGTAGCGGGGGCTACAATGAGCAGTTCTTC
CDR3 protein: CASSESSGGYNEQFF

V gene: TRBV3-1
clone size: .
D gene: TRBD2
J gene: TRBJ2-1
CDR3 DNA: TGTGCCAGCAGCCTACGGACTAGCGCGAATGAGCAGTTCTTC
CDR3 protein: CASSLRTSANEQFF

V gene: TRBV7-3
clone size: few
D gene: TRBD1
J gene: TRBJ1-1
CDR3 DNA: TGTGCCAGCAGCCTCCTCCCCGGGACAGGTCTGAACACTGAAGCTTTCTTT
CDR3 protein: CASSLLPGTGLNTEAFF

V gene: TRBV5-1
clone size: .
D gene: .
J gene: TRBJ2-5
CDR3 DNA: TGCGCCAGCAGCCCAGCGACATGGGCTCCTCAAGAGACCCAGTACTTC
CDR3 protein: CASSPATWAPQETQYF

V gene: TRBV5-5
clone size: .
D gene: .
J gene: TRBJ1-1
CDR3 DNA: TGTGCCAGCAGCTTCACGTTAGGGCAGGTCCGAGAAGCTTTCTTT
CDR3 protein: CASSFTLGQVREAFF

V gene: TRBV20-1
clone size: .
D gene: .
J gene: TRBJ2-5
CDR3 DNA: TGCAGTGCTAGAGATCTACCCGAGGGGACCCAGTACTTC
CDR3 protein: CSARDLPEGTQYF

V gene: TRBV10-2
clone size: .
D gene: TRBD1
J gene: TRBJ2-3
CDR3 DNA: TGCGCCACCGGACAGGGAACAGATACGCAGTATTTT
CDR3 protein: CATGQGTDTQYF

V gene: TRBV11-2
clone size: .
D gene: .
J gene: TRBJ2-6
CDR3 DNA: TGTGCCAGCAGCTTAGGCGGCAGCGGACTCTCTGGGGCCAACGTCCTGACTTTC
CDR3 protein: CASSLGGSGLSGANVLTF